This T cell receptor (beta chain) was obtained from a study of radiation and T cells in renal cell carcinoma. Study-wide results and limits: Dominant CDR3 motifs occupied more repertoire in irradiated than control tumors. In nephrectomy-only tumors, top 100 clonotypes averaged approximately 40%, versus 54% irradiated.

Profiled with immunoSEQ multiplex PCR; TCRdb holds only in-frame clones, not every one. The repertoire includes approximately 9,400 clones, roughly 60% of them detected once, and more than 9.5% sits in the top ten. Germline CDR1 and CDR2: LNHNV and YYDKDF (reference sequence). CDR3 length equals 14 residues. Trimming stripped 3 bases from V and 4 bases from J, with 12 bases between. As for this clone: Its antigen is as yet unknown.

The treatment denotes: treatment-naive control, cytoreductive nephrectomy. The patient's renal cell carcinoma had clear cell pathology. The starting material was tumor tissue, obtained from a patient whose treatment was nephrectomy without radiotherapy. The receptor's source is a man between 40 and 49 years old with renal cell carcinoma. V is TRBV15 and J is TRBJ2-5, with unresolved D. The CDR3 nucleotides read TGTGCCACCAGCAGGGCCAGGACCAGAGAGACCCAGTACTTC. As protein: CATSRARTRETQYF.